Following are 8 T cell receptor beta chains from one sample sequenced in a study of CD8+CD57+ T cells in acquired aplastic anemia. The use of genomic DNA as template underpinned the TCR beta VDJ and CDR3 profiling. TCRdb recomputed calls from the reads with MiXCR, one row per CDR3 protein. The sample lists about 160,000 distinct CDR3 sequences, 35% to 55% occurring once. The source material was sorted CD4+, CD8+, or CD8+CD57+ T cells (not recorded which) from PBMCs. The receptors were gathered from a human donor in good health.

This clonotype was recorded at least ten times. The V call is TRBV7-3, the J call TRBJ2-1; D gene unclear. The V end was cut by 1 base, the J end by 7 bases, with 5 bases between. This CDR3 region has 12 residues. CDR1 is SGHTA, CDR2 FQGTGA, per germline. The CDR3 region has the DNA TGTGCCAGCAGCTTAAACTCGAATGAGCAGTTCTTC. As protein: CASSLNSNEQFF.

The chain uses TRBV19 and TRBJ2-7; TRBD2 is a possible D gene (5 bases). The ends were cut back, 3 bases at V and 5 bases at J, with 17 bases in the middle. CDR1 and CDR2 from the germline V gene are LNHDA and SQIVND (reference sequence). The CDR3 runs to 15 residues. CDR3 loop: CASSIFPGSTHEQYF. Written as DNA, the CDR3 is TGTGCCAGTAGTATTTTTCCGGGATCCACCCACGAGCAGTACTTC. The full variable domain, with the rest looked up from reference TRBV19 and TRBJ2-7, is DGGITQSPKYLFRKEGQNVTLSCEQNLNHDAMYWYRQDPGQGLRLIYYSQIVNDFQKGDIAEGYSVSREKKESFPLTVTSAQKNPTAFYLCASSIFPGSTHEQYFGPGTRLTVT.

In regard to this clonotype: Given a much more abundant clone one base away, this may be a read error. The rearrangement joins TRBV11-1 to TRBJ1-5, with 8 positions matching TRBD1. This CDR3 has 15 residues. CDR1 SGHAT and CDR2 FQDESV come from the germline V gene (reference sequence). The CDR3: CASSPTGAGNRPQHF. The CDR3, as DNA: TGTGCCAGCAGTCCGACAGGGGCGGGCAATCGGCCCCAGCATTTT.

The chain carries TRBV3-1 and TRBJ1-4; D unclear. CDR1 LGHDT and CDR2 YNNKEL come from the germline V gene (reference sequence). This CDR3 has 14 amino acids. Between the trimmed V and J ends, which lost 0 bases and 5 bases, there was a span of 7 bases. CDR3 residues: CASSQEGRNEKLFF. The CDR3 DNA follows: TGTGCCAGCAGCCAAGAGGGTCGCAATGAAAAACTGTTTTTT.

The chain uses TRBV20-1 and TRBJ1-5; a possible D gene is TRBD1 (5 bases). The germline CDR1 and CDR2 sequences are DFQATT and SNEGSKA (reference sequence). Deletions cut 1 base from V and 0 bases from J, with 10 bases between. This CDR3 comprises 15 residues. The CDR3 protein is CSARGQGLSNQPQHF. The CDR3 nucleotides read TGCAGTGCTAGAGGGCAGGGACTTAGCAATCAGCCCCAGCATTTT.

This clonotype has a single count. Here the CDR3 omits its conserved ending phenylalanine or tryptophan, so a read error is the likely source. The chain has TRBV7-8 and TRBJ1-2, with TRBD1 as a possible D gene (5 bases). V dropped 5 bases and J dropped 4 bases, with 17 bases sitting between them. This CDR3 is 15 amino acids long. CDR1 and CDR2 from the germline V gene are SGHVS and FQNEAQ. The CDR3 DNA is TGTGCCAGCAGCAATGACCCCACAGGATTCTATGGCTACACCATC. This encodes CASSNDPTGFYGYTI.

As regards this clonotype: This may stem from a read error, because a much larger clone lies one nucleotide away. In DNA, the CDR3 is TGTGCCAGCAGCATTAGCGGGAGTTCCTACAATGAGCAGTACTTC. Translated: CASSISGSSYNEQYF. This chain joins TRBV7-3 and TRBJ2-1; 9 nucleotides align to TRBD2. The assigned J gene may be wrong: the sequence end matches TRBJ2-7 better. This CDR3 has 15 residues. CDR1 is SGHTA, CDR2 FQGTGA, per germline.

The V call is TRBV11-3, the J call TRBJ2-7; no definite D call. There are 16 residues in the CDR3. Trimming took off 3 bases at V and 4 bases at J, with 19 bases between the two ends. Germline-derived CDR1 and CDR2 are SGHNT and YENEEA. Here the CDR3 reads CASSFPTSAHTYEQYF. The CDR3 DNA reads as TGTGCCAGCAGCTTTCCCACCAGTGCCCATACTTACGAGCAGTACTTC.